A selection of T cell receptor beta chains follows, all from one sample in a study of early T cells in non-severe SARS-CoV-2 infection. TCRdb fed the 5' RACE reads into MiXCR, producing one record per CDR3 protein. The repertoire holds approximately 38,000 distinct CDR3 sequences, with roughly 5% as singletons. Sequenced sample: whole blood. The receptor source for this set is an adult who was a healthcare worker with PCR-confirmed SARS-CoV-2 infection or an uninfected control (not recorded which). The CDR3 runs from the conserved cysteine through the conserved F or W. Fields, in order: V gene, J gene, D gene, clone size, CDR3 protein, CDR3 DNA. D genes are given only for firm matches. Size is omitted from some rows. Given values are once, few, many or a class for expanded clones.

TRBV20-1	TRBJ2-3	-	-	CSVRGSWTDTQYF	TGCAGTGTGAGGGGGAGTTGGACAGATACGCAGTATTTT
TRBV5-1	TRBJ2-2	TRBD1	many	CASSLLGQGNTGELFF	TGCGCCAGCAGCTTGTTGGGACAGGGCAACACCGGGGAGCTGTTTTTT
TRBV11-2	TRBJ2-5	TRBD2	many	CASSLEGLAGVQTQYF	TGTGCCAGCAGCTTAGAAGGACTAGCGGGAGTCCAGACCCAGTACTTC
TRBV19	TRBJ2-7	TRBD1	-	CAPSGQATYEQYF	TGTGCCCCAAGCGGACAGGCTACCTACGAGCAGTACTTC
TRBV7-2	TRBJ2-7	-	few	CASSFGESYEQYF	TGTGCCAGCAGCTTCGGGGAGTCCTACGAGCAGTACTTC
TRBV6-6	TRBJ2-3	-	-	CASSYAGRTDTQYF	TGTGCCAGCAGTTACGCGGGCCGAACAGATACGCAGTATTTT
TRBV7-9	TRBJ1-1	-	-	CASSLQGLEAFF	TGTGCCAGCAGCTTACAGGGTCTGGAAGCTTTCTTT
TRBV11-2	TRBJ2-1	TRBD2	many	CASRTSGNDEQFF	TGTGCCAGCAGGACTAGCGGGAACGATGAGCAGTTCTTC
TRBV30	TRBJ1-4	-	many	CAWSPGIDEKLFF	TGTGCCTGGAGTCCGGGAATTGATGAAAAACTGTTTTTT
TRBV20-1	TRBJ2-3	-	few	CSAREAGWGSDTQYF	TGCAGTGCTAGGGAAGCTGGGTGGGGGTCAGATACGCAGTATTTT
TRBV7-2	TRBJ2-1	TRBD2	many	CASSPTSGSYNEQFF	TGTGCCAGCAGCCCTACTAGCGGTTCCTACAATGAGCAGTTCTTC
TRBV28	TRBJ2-7	TRBD1	-	CANHRDRSPEKGEQYF	TGTGCCAACCACCGGGACAGGTCTCCGGAGAAGGGCGAGCAGTACTTC
TRBV10-3	TRBJ2-2	-	few	CAAAPGKTNTGELFF	TGTGCCGCGGCCCCCGGGAAAACGAACACCGGGGAGCTGTTTTTT
TRBV5-1	TRBJ2-3	-	many	CASSLSPPFTDTQYF	TGCGCCAGCAGCTTGTCACCCCCGTTCACAGATACGCAGTATTTT
TRBV7-2	TRBJ1-1	TRBD1	many	CASSYYRGYTEAFF	TGTGCCAGCAGCTACTACAGGGGATACACTGAAGCTTTCTTT
TRBV7-8	TRBJ2-1	TRBD2	many	CASSAAGDAHNEQFF	TGTGCCAGCAGCGCAGCGGGAGATGCCCACAATGAGCAGTTCTTC
TRBV6-5	TRBJ1-3	-	many	CASSLLALGNTIYF	TGTGCCAGCAGTCTTCTGGCGCTCGGAAACACCATATATTTT
TRBV29-1	TRBJ1-2	TRBD1	-	CSVGTGGAGYTF	TGCAGCGTTGGGACAGGGGGCGCGGGCTACACCTTC
TRBV7-9	TRBJ1-1	-	-	CASSFIQVESEAFF	TGTGCCAGCAGCTTTATACAGGTTGAGTCTGAAGCTTTCTTT
TRBV7-2	TRBJ2-1	TRBD2	few	CASSLDPAGGFNEQFF	TGTGCCAGCAGCTTAGACCCAGCGGGAGGGTTTAATGAGCAGTTCTTC
TRBV6-5	TRBJ1-1	TRBD1	many	CASSFGGGGKTEAFF	TGTGCCAGCAGTTTTGGGGGAGGGGGCAAAACTGAAGCTTTCTTT
TRBV6-5	TRBJ1-5	-	few	CASSLEQGYQPQHF	TGTGCCAGCAGTCTTGAACAGGGTTACCAACCCCAGCATTTT
TRBV5-5	TRBJ2-7	-	many	CASSTAQGYEQYF	TGTGCCAGCAGCACCGCCCAGGGTTACGAGCAGTACTTC
TRBV18	TRBJ1-2	-	few	CASSPPGGDGYTF	TGTGCCAGCTCACCACCGGGCGGCGATGGCTACACCTTC
TRBV24-1	TRBJ2-7	TRBD1	many	CATSAGQGLGWQYF	TGTGCCACCAGTGCCGGACAGGGGCTGGGATGGCAGTACTTC
TRBV3-1	TRBJ2-1	TRBD1	few	CASSRDRSYNEQFF	TGTGCCAGCAGCCGGGACAGGTCCTACAATGAGCAGTTCTTC
TRBV27	TRBJ2-7	-	many	CASSRVGSYEQYF	TGTGCCAGCAGTAGGGTAGGCTCCTACGAGCAGTACTTC
TRBV7-3	TRBJ2-3	-	few	CASSLAPGAADTQYF	TGTGCCAGCAGCTTAGCCCCCGGCGCCGCAGATACGCAGTATTTT
TRBV30	TRBJ1-4	TRBD1	few	CACTGVNEKLFF	TGTGCCTGTACAGGGGTGAATGAAAAACTGTTTTTT
TRBV7-8	TRBJ2-7	TRBD1	few	CASSFRRGTAEQYF	TGTGCCAGCAGCTTTCGCAGGGGGACGGCCGAGCAGTACTTC
TRBV28	TRBJ2-1	-	-	CASSLPPGGNNEQFF	TGTGCCAGCAGTTTACCTCCAGGAGGGAACAATGAGCAGTTCTTC
TRBV5-1	TRBJ2-5	TRBD1	-	CASGRTGGRETQYF	TGCGCCAGCGGTCGGACAGGGGGTCGAGAGACCCAGTACTTC
TRBV11-3	TRBJ2-3	-	many	CASSSQGPTDTQYF	TGTGCCAGCAGCTCCCAGGGGCCCACAGATACGCAGTATTTT
TRBV5-1	TRBJ2-3	TRBD2	few	CASRVAGETTDTQYF	TGCGCCAGCAGAGTAGCGGGAGAGACCACAGATACGCAGTATTTT
TRBV5-6	TRBJ2-5	-	many	CASSRPLGQETQYF	TGTGCCAGCAGCCGCCCGTTAGGCCAAGAGACCCAGTACTTC
TRBV11-2	TRBJ2-4	TRBD2	-	CASSEGSGGYIQYF	TGTGCCAGCAGCGAGGGTAGCGGGGGATACATTCAGTACTTC
TRBV5-1	TRBJ2-7	TRBD2	few	CASSSFGTSGSYEQYF	TGCGCCAGCAGCTCATTTGGGACTAGCGGGAGCTACGAGCAGTACTTC
TRBV28	TRBJ2-7	-	many	CASRDRPYEQYF	TGTGCCAGCAGGGACAGACCCTACGAGCAGTACTTC
TRBV7-8	TRBJ2-1	-	once	CASSWRDLGYNEQFF	TGTGCCAGCAGTTGGCGGGACTTGGGGTACAATGAGCAGTTCTTC
TRBV5-1	TRBJ2-3	-	many	CASSWGTPNTDTQYF	TGCGCCAGCAGCTGGGGGACCCCCAACACAGATACGCAGTATTTT
TRBV18	TRBJ2-7	-	few	CASSQLDRPRAYEQYF	TGTGCCAGCTCACAACTTGACAGGCCCCGTGCCTACGAGCAGTACTTC
TRBV18	TRBJ2-7	TRBD1	few	CASSFSGTGGDEQYF	TGTGCCAGCTCATTCTCCGGGACAGGGGGAGACGAGCAGTACTTC
TRBV14	TRBJ1-5	-	many	CASSQGGGNQPQHF	TGTGCCAGCAGCCAAGGTGGAGGGAATCAGCCCCAGCATTTT
TRBV20-1	TRBJ2-3	TRBD2	many	CSASGTSGSSDTQYF	TGCAGTGCATCCGGGACTAGCGGGAGTTCAGATACGCAGTATTTT
TRBV7-9	TRBJ1-4	TRBD1	many	CASSLGTGNFEKLFF	TGTGCCAGCAGCCTAGGGACAGGGAATTTTGAAAAACTGTTTTTT
TRBV7-6	TRBJ1-3	TRBD1	many	CASSLEGTGGSGNTIYF	TGTGCCAGCAGCTTAGAGGGGACAGGGGGCTCTGGAAACACCATATATTTT